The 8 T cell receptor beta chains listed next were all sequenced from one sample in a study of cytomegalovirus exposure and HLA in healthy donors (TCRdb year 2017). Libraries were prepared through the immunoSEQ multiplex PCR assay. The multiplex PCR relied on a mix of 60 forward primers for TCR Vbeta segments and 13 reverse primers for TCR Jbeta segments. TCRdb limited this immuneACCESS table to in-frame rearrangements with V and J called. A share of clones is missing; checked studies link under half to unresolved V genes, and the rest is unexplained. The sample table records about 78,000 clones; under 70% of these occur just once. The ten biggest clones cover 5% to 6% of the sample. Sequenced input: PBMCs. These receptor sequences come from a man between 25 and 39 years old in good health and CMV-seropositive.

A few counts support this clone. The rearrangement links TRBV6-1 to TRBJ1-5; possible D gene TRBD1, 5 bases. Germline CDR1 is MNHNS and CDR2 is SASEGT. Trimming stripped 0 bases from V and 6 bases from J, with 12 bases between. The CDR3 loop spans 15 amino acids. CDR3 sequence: CASSEALGGSQPQHF. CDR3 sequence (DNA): TGTGCCAGCAGTGAAGCGCTGGGGGGATCTCAGCCCCAGCATTTT.

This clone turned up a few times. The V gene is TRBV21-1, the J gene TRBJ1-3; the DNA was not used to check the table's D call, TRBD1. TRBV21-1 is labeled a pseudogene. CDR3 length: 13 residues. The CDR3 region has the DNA TGTGCCAGCAGCAAGGACAGGGACGGCACCATATATTTT. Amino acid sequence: CASSKDRDGTIYF.

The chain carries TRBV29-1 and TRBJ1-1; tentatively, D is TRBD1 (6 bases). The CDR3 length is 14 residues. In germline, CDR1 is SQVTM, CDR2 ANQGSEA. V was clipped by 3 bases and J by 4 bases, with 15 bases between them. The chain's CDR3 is CSVEGWGRVTEAFF. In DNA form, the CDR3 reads TGCAGCGTTGAGGGGTGGGGGCGGGTCACTGAAGCTTTCTTT.

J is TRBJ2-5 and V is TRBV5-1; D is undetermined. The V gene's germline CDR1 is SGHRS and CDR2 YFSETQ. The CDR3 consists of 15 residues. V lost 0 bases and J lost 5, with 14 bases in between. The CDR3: CASSLETFARETQYF. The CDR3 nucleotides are TGCGCCAGCAGCTTGGAGACATTTGCAAGGGAGACCCAGTACTTC.

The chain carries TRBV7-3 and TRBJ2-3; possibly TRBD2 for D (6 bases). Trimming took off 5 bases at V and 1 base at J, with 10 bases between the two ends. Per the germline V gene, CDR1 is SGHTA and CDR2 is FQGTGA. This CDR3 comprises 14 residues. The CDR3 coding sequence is TGTGCCAGCAGCCAGCGGGCCGGCACAGATACGCAGTATTTT. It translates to CASSQRAGTDTQYF.

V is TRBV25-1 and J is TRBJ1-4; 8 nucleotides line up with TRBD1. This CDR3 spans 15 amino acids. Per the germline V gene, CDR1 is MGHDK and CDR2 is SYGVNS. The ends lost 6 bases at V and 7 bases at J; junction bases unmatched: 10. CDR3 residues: CASRRRGLESEKLFF. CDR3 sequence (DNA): TGTGCCAGCAGACGCAGGGGGCTAGAAAGTGAAAAACTGTTTTTT.

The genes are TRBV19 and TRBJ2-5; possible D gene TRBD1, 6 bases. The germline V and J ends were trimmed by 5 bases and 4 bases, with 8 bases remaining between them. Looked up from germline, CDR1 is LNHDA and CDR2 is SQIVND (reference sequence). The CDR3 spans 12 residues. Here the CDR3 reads CASSGGGETQYF. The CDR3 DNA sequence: TGTGCCAGTAGTGGGGGCGGAGAGACCCAGTACTTC.

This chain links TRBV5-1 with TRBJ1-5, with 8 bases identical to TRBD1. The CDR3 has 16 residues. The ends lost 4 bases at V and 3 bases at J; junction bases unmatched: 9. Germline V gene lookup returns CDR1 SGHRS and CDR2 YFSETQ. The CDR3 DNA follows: TGCGCCAGCAGCGCAGGAGACAGGGGACCCAATCAGCCCCAGCATTTT. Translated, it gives CASSAGDRGPNQPQHF. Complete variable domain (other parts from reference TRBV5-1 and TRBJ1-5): KAGVTQTPRYLIKTRGQQVTLSCSPISGHRSVSWYQQTPGQGLQFLFEYFSETQRNKGNFPGRFSGRQFSNSRSEMNVSTLELGDSALYLCASSAGDRGPNQPQHFGDGTRLSIL.